Below, 16 T cell receptor gamma chains from the same sample are listed, as sequenced in a study of γδ T cells in repeated Plasmodium falciparum infection. Flow sorting of PBMC yielded separate Vgamma9/Vdelta2+ and Vdelta2-negative gammadelta T cell populations for bulk repertoire analysis. TCRdb re-called the multiplex PCR reads using CATT. Here the sample spans 25,000 to 35,000 gamma-chain clones, about 1.5% being singletons. The sequenced sample consisted of gamma-delta T cells from blood. These TCRs come from a pool of human donors (malaria-infected and uninfected, not separated).

The sample holds a few counts of this clone. This DNA translates differently at residue 3 from the TCRdb protein, which is that of a much larger clone; a read error is likely, and the protein shown is the DNA's own translation. The V gene is TRGV5, the J gene TRGJ1 or TRGJ2. The CDR3 is made up of 17 amino acids. Germline V gene sequence: CDR1 VINAFY, CDR2 YDVSNSKD. The CDR3 loop is CAAWDRPGVEFHYKKLF. The CDR3 DNA is TGTGCCGCCTGGGACAGGCCGGGGGTCGAATTTCATTATAAGAAACTCTTT.

The table lists this clone with many counts. TCRdb lists the protein of a much larger clone for this DNA, which differs at residue 7, so this is likely a read error; the protein given here is translated from the DNA itself. This chain joins TRGV9 and TRGJ1 or TRGJ2. TCRdb is silent on the J gene; assignment here came from matching the DNA to germline. The CDR3 runs to 12 residues. V was clipped by 0 bases and J by 10 bases; unmatched bases: 6. Looked up from germline, CDR1 is GITISATS and CDR2 is ISYDGTV (reference sequence). CDR3 nucleotides: TGTGCCTTGTGGGAGGTGAGGGGGAAGAAACTCTTT. Encoded protein: CALWEVRGKKLF.

This clone came up many times. TCRdb attributes to this sequence the protein of a much larger clone, which differs from the DNA translation at residue 7; a read error is likely, and the protein displayed is translated from the DNA. The chain uses TRGV9 and TRGJP. V trimming: 2 bases; J trimming: 9 bases; junction bases outside the gene matches: 4. The CDR3 runs to 15 residues. The germline V gene has CDR1 GITISATS and CDR2 ISYDGTV (reference sequence). CDR3 in amino acids: CALWEDLLGKKIKVF. Here the CDR3 DNA reads TGTGCCTTGTGGGAGGATCTGTTGGGCAAAAAAATCAAGGTATTT.

With regard to this clone: The TCRdb protein comes from a much larger clone and disagrees with this DNA's translation at residue 2, likely due to a read error; the protein given here is derived from the DNA. V is TRGV9 and J is TRGJP. Germline matching of the DNA provided the J gene here, since TCRdb leaves it blank. The CDR3 length is 17 residues. Germline-derived CDR1 and CDR2 are GITISATS and ISYDGTV (reference sequence). The CDR3: CTLWEVLQELGKKIKVF. The CDR3 DNA is TGTACCTTGTGGGAGGTGTTACAAGAGTTGGGCAAAAAAATCAAGGTATTT.

Worth noting for this clone: The TCRdb record carries a much larger clone's protein, which differs from this DNA's translation at residue 6; a read error is the likely cause, and the protein listed here is the DNA translation. The chain uses TRGV9 and TRGJP. TCRdb supplies no J gene; here it was assigned by aligning the nucleotide sequence to germline. CDR3 length equals 18 residues. The germline V gene encodes CDR1 GITISATS and CDR2 ISYDGTV (reference sequence). The trim removed 2 bases at V and 7 bases at J, leaving 11 bases unmatched. The CDR3 region is CALWEALEVELGKKIKVF. DNA of the CDR3: TGTGCCTTGTGGGAGGCGCTCGAGGTCGAGTTGGGCAAAAAAATCAAGGTATTT.

With regard to this clone: A far larger clone is a single base away, which makes a read error likely. Other DNA sequences in the sample encode the same CDR3. No J gene was assigned, while the V gene was called as TRGV9. Germline V gene data show CDR1 as GITISATS and CDR2 as ISYDGTV (reference sequence). This CDR3 comprises 13 residues. CDR3 protein: CALWEVRDGGKLF. CDR3 coding DNA: TGTGCCTTGTGGGAGGTGCGGGATGGGGGGAAACTCTTC.

This clone has only a few counts. The TCRdb protein comes from a much larger clone and disagrees with this DNA's translation at residue 5, likely due to a read error; the protein given here is derived from the DNA. The rearrangement uses TRGV3 and TRGJ1 or TRGJ2. No J gene was available from TCRdb, and it was assigned here by a germline match of the DNA. Germline V gives CDR1 VTNTFY, CDR2 YDVSTARD (reference sequence). The CDR3 is 13 residues long. The trim removed 5 bases at V and 5 bases at J, leaving 9 bases unmatched. The CDR3 DNA is TGTGCCACCTGGGGCACACCCCATTATAAGAAACTCTTT. Protein sequence: CATWGTPHYKKLF.

As to this clone: A read error likely explains why the TCRdb protein, taken from a much larger clone, differs from this DNA's translation at residue 8; the protein shown is translated from the DNA. The chain carries TRGV5 and TRGJ1 or TRGJ2. The J gene is absent in TCRdb and was assigned here via DNA matching to germline. Germline assignment: CDR1 VINAFY and CDR2 YDVSNSKD. The V segment lost 0 bases and the J segment 11 bases; nucleotides outside the gene matches: 7. This CDR3 has 12 residues. For the CDR3, the DNA is TGTGCCACCTGGGACAGGCGAGCCGAGAAACTCTTT. It yields the protein CATWDRRAEKLF.

As for this clone: The protein given by TCRdb reflects a much larger clone and differs at residue 2 from this DNA's translation, likely from a read error; the protein shown is the DNA's translation. The genes are TRGV9 and TRGJP1. TCRdb lists no J gene, so it was determined here by aligning the DNA to germline. Germline V gives CDR1 GITISATS, CDR2 ISYDGTV (reference sequence). This CDR3 spans 14 amino acids. In nucleotides, the CDR3 is TGTACCTTGTGGGAGGTTGTAGAGAGTTGGTTCAAGATATTT. The encoded protein is CTLWEVVESWFKIF.

The sample holds many counts of this clone. The protein held in TCRdb is that of a much larger clone and does not match this DNA's translation at residue 8, likely because of a read error; the protein shown is translated from the DNA. This sequence joins TRGV2 and TRGJ1 or TRGJ2. Germline values: CDR1 EGSNGY, CDR2 YDSYNSKV. The CDR3 contains 10 residues. The CDR3: CATWDVKRLF. CDR3 bases: TGTGCCACCTGGGACGTTAAGAGACTCTTT.

In the case of this clone: TCRdb pairs this DNA with a much larger clone's protein that differs at residue 14, likely a read error; the protein shown was translated from the DNA. Distinct nucleotide sequences in the sample also encode this CDR3. V gene TRGV9 was called; the J gene was not. The CDR3 is made up of 16 amino acids. Per the germline V gene, CDR1 is GITISATS and CDR2 is ISYDGTV (reference sequence). In DNA, the CDR3 is TGTGCCTTGTGGGAGGCGGGGGGGTTGGGCAAAAAAATCAGGGTATTT. This codes for CALWEAGGLGKKIRVF.

This clone was found many times. The TCRdb protein, from a much larger clone, departs from this DNA's translation at residue 8, likely by read error; the protein shown derives from the DNA. The chain links TRGV9 to TRGJP. Here the J gene was assigned by germline matching of the DNA, as TCRdb has none. The length of the CDR3 is 17 residues. Germline assignment: CDR1 GITISATS and CDR2 ISYDGTV (reference sequence). V was pared by 1 base and J by 7 bases, with 7 bases of the junction left unmatched. The CDR3 DNA sequence: TGTGCCTTGTGGGAGGTCCCAATCGAGTTGGGCAAAAAAATCAAGGTATTT. Translation: CALWEVPIELGKKIKVF.

This clone was seen only a few times. TCRdb lists the protein of a much larger clone for this DNA, which differs at residue 5, so this is likely a read error; the protein given here is translated from the DNA itself. The V and J genes are TRGV9 and TRGJP1. The J gene comes from matching the DNA to germline here; TCRdb lacks it. The CDR3 loop spans 11 amino acids. V shed 6 bases and J 8 bases; nucleotides not matched to a gene: 3. Germline V gene lookup returns CDR1 GITISATS and CDR2 ISYDGTV (reference sequence). The CDR3 reads CALWIGWFKIF. CDR3 bases: TGTGCCTTGTGGATAGGTTGGTTCAAGATATTT.

This clone showed up just a few times. The protein given by TCRdb reflects a much larger clone and differs at residue 11 from this DNA's translation, likely from a read error; the protein shown is the DNA's translation. The chain couples TRGV5 to TRGJ1 or TRGJ2. The J gene, absent from TCRdb, was called here by matching the DNA to germline. The germline CDR1 and CDR2 sequences are VINAFY and YDVSNSKD. The CDR3 totals 14 residues. The DNA for the CDR3 is TGTGCCACCTGGGACAGGTTTAATTATTATGAGAAACTCTTT. As protein: CATWDRFNYYEKLF.

There are many counts of this clone. The protein recorded in TCRdb matches a much larger clone and deviates from this DNA's translation at residue 7, suggesting a read error; the protein here is obtained by translating the DNA. This chain connects TRGV9 to TRGJP. The J gene, absent from TCRdb, was called here by matching the DNA to germline. The germline CDR1 and CDR2 sequences are GITISATS and ISYDGTV (reference sequence). The CDR3 totals 18 residues. J lost 10 bases, V lost 0 bases, and 12 bases had no gene match. The CDR3 reads CALWEVRSTSLGKKIKVF. CDR3 nucleotide sequence: TGTGCCTTGTGGGAGGTGCGGTCTACGAGTTTGGGCAAAAAAATCAAGGTATTT.

This clone was seen at least ten times. TCRdb's protein for this DNA is that of a much larger clone and differs from the translation at residue 10, likely a read error; the protein shown is the DNA translation. The gene calls are TRGV9 and TRGJP. Per germline, CDR1 GITISATS and CDR2 ISYDGTV (reference sequence). The CDR3 has 16 amino acids. CDR3 amino acids: CALWEELELDKKIKVF. CDR3 nucleotides: TGTGCCTTGTGGGAAGAGCTCGAGTTGGACAAAAAAATCAAGGTATTT.